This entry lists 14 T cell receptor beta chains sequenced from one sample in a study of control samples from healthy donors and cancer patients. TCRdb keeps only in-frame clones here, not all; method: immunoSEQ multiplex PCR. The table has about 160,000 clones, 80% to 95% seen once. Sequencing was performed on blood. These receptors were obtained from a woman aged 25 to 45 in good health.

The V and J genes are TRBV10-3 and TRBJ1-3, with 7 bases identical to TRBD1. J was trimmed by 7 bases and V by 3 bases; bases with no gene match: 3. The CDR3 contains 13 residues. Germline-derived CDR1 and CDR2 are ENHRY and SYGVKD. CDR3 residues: CAISERRGNTIYF. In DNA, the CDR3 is TGTGCCATCAGTGAACGCAGGGGGAACACCATATATTTT.

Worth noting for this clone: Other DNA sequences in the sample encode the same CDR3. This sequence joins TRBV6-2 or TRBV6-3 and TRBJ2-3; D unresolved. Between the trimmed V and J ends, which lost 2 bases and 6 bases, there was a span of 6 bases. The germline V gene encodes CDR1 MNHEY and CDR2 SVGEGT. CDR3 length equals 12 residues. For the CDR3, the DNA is TGTGCCAGCAGTTACAGCCGGGATACGCAGTATTTT. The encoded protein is CASSYSRDTQYF.

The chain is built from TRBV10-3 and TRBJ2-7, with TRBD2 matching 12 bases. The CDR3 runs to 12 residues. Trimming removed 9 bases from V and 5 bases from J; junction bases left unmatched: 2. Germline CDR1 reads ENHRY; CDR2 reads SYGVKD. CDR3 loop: CAIWTSGNEQYF. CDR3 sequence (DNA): TGTGCCATTTGGACTAGCGGGAACGAGCAGTACTTC.

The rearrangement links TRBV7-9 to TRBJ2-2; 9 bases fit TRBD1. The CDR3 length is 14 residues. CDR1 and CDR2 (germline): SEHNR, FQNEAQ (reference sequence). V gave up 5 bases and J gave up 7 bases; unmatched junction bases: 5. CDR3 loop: CASSPDRGVGELFF. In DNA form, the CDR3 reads TGTGCCAGCAGCCCGGACAGGGGAGTCGGGGAGCTGTTTTTT.

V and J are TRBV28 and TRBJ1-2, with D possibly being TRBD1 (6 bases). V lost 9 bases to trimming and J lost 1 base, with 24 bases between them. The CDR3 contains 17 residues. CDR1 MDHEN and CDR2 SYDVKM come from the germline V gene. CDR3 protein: CASLGGGVTDFNYGYTF. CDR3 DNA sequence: TGTGCCAGTCTAGGGGGGGGAGTGACAGATTTTAACTATGGCTACACCTTC.

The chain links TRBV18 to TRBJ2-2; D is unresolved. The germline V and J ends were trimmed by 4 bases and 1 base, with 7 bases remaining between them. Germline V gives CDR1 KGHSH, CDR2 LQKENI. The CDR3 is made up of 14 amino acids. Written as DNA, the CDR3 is TGTGCCAGCTCACTAGGAAGGAACACCGGGGAGCTGTTTTTT. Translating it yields CASSLGRNTGELFF.

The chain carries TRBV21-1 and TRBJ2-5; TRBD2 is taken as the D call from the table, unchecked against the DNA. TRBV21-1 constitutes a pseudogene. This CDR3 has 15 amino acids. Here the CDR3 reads CASSSFGRVVQTQYF. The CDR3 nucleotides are TGTGCCAGCAGCAGTTTCGGGAGGGTAGTTCAGACCCAGTACTTC.

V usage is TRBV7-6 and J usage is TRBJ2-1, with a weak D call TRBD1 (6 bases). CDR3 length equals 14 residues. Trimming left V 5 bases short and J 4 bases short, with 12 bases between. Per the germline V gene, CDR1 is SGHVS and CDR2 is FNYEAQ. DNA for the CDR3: TGTGCCAGCAGCCGGGACACCCCGTACAATGAGCAGTTCTTC. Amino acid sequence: CASSRDTPYNEQFF. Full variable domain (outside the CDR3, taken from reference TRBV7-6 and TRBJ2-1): GAGVSQSPRYKVTKRGQDVALRCDPISGHVSLYWYRQALGQGPEFLTYFNYEAQQDKSGLPNDRFSAERPEGSISTLTIQRTEQRDSAMYRCASSRDTPYNEQFFGPGTRLTVL.

DNA of the CDR3: TGTGCCACCAGCAGACCAGCGGCGAGGGCGGACCATGAGCAGTTCTTC. It yields the protein CATSRPAARADHEQFF. The chain employs TRBV15 and TRBJ2-1, with D maybe TRBD2 (5 bases). CDR3 length: 16 residues. V lost 2 bases and J lost 8, with 19 bases in between. Germline V gene data show CDR1 as LNHNV and CDR2 as YYDKDF (reference sequence).

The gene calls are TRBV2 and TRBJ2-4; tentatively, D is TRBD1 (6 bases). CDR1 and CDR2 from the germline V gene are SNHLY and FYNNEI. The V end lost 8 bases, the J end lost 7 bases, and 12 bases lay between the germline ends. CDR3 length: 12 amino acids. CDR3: CASGDMGNIQYF. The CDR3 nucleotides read TGTGCCAGCGGGGACATGGGGAACATTCAGTACTTC.

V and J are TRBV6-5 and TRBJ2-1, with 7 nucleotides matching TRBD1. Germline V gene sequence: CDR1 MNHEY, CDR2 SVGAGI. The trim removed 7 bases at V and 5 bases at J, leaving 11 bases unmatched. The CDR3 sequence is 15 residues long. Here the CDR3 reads CASTETGQLDNEQFF. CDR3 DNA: TGTGCCAGCACCGAGACAGGGCAGTTGGACAATGAGCAGTTCTTC.

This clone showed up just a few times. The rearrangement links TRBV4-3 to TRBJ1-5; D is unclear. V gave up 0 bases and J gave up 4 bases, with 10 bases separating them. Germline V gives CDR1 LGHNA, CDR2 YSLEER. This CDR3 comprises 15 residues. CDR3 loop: CASSQDLSQNQPQHF. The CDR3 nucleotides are TGCGCCAGCAGCCAAGATCTCAGCCAGAATCAGCCCCAGCATTTT.

The CDR3: CASSYSSGRATGELFF. CDR3 sequence (DNA): TGTGCCAGCAGTTACTCGAGCGGGAGGGCCACCGGGGAGCTGTTTTTT. The rearrangement uses TRBV6-5 and TRBJ2-2; 10 bases fit TRBD2. The V gene end was trimmed by 0 bases and the J gene end by 4 bases; junction bases not matched to a gene: 2. CDR3 length: 16 residues. The germline CDR1 and CDR2 sequences are MNHEY and SVGAGI.

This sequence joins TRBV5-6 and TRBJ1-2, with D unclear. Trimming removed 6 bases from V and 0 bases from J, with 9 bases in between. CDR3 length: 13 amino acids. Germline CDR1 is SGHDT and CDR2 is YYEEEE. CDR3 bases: TGTGCCAGCAACCTAGGACCTAACTATGGCTACACCTTC. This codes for CASNLGPNYGYTF.